This TCR beta chain was identified in a study of immune reconstitution after stem cell transplant in scleroderma. This CDR3 has 17 amino acids. Via MiXCR, TCRdb re-called the RT-PCR reads, giving one row per CDR3 protein. The data show about 5,600 distinct CDR3 sequences, less than 10% seen once. By frequency in the sample, this clonotype is medium-sized. The sample was taken before or after autologous hematopoietic stem cell transplantation (not recorded which). The J gene is TRBJ2-7, the V gene TRBV21-1; the D call TRBD2 from the table was never checked on the DNA. TRBV21-1 is labeled a pseudogene. This TCR was recovered from a male donor with systemic sclerosis. CDR3 nucleotides: TGTGCCAGCAGCAATACAACTAGCGGGGGCAGCTCCTACGAGCAGTACTTC. Amino acids: CASSNTTSGGSSYEQYF.